This record concerns one T cell receptor beta chain sequence. The entry originates in a study of cytomegalovirus exposure and HLA in healthy donors. Data came from immunoSEQ multiplex PCR; TCRdb stores just in-frame clones and leaves some out. This table has a few hundred thousand clones, roughly 88% appearing once. The CDR3 spans 15 residues. Trimming pared 6 bases from V and 0 bases from J, leaving 12 bases between. CDR1 and CDR2 from the germline V gene are MNHNY and SVGAGI (reference sequence). J is TRBJ2-1 and V is TRBV6-6; tentative D call: TRBD2 (7 bases). The sequence was collected from a young man in good health and CMV-seronegative. The sequenced material came from PBMCs. The chain's CDR3 is CASRRGGGSYNEQFF. CDR3 in DNA: TGTGCCAGCAGAAGGGGGGGAGGCTCCTACAATGAGCAGTTCTTC.